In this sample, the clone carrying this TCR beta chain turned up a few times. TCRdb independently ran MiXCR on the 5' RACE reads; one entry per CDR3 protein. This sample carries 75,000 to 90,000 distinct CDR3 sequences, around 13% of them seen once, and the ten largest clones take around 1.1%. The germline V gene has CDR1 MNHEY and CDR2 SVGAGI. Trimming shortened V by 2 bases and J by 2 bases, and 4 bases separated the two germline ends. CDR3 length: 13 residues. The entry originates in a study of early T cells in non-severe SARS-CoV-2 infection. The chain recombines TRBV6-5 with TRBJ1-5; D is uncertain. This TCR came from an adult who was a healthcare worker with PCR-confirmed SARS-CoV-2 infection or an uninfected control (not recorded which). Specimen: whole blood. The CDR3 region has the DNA TGTGCCAGCAGTTACATACGCAATCAGCCCCAGCATTTT. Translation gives CASSYIRNQPQHF.